Sequencing of this T cell receptor beta chain was carried out in a study of blood T cell repertoires in COVID-19. Study background: Specimens from acute and convalescent COVID-19 originated in the United States, Italy and Spain.

Repertoires were generated with immunoSEQ multiplex PCR, while TCRdb's copy carries only in-frame clones and drops some. The table shows a few hundred thousand clones, with around 92% occurring only once. J lost 3 bases, V lost 4 bases, and 7 bases had no gene match. Germline-derived CDR1 and CDR2 are KGHDR and SFDVKD. CDR3 size: 15 residues. J is TRBJ1-2 and V is TRBV24-1, with 7 bases identical to TRBD1. The sample taken for sequencing was peripheral blood. The sequence was collected from a man aged 40-49 years with acute or convalescent COVID-19. For the CDR3, the DNA is TGTGCCACCAGTGACCGCGGGACAGACTACTATGGCTACACCTTC. This codes for CATSDRGTDYYGYTF.